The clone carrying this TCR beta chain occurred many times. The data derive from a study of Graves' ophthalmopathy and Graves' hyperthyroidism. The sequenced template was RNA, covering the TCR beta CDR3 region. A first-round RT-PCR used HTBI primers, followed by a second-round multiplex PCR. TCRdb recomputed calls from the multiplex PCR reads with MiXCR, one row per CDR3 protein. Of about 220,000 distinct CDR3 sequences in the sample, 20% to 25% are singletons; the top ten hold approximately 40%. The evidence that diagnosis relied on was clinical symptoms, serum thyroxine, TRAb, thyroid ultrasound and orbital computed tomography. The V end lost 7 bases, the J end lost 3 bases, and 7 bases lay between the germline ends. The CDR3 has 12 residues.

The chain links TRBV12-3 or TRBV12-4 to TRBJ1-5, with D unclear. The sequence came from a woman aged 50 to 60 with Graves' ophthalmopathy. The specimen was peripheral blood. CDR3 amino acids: CASNAYNQPQHF. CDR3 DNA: TGTGCCAGCAACGCATACAATCAGCCCCAGCATTTT.